The 22 T cell receptor beta chains below all came from one sample that was sequenced in a study of metastatic and nonmetastatic thyroid tumors. Among the patients, none had received any treatment before thyroid surgery. TCRdb re-analyzed the PCR reads through MiXCR. The sample yields about 40,000 clones, approximately 13% seen once. What was sequenced was blood. The source of these receptors is a female donor with papillary thyroid cancer or a benign thyroid nodule (not recorded which). Some clones in this sample may be carry-over from other donors' samples.

There are a few counts of this clone. The genes are TRBV19 and TRBJ2-1, with a possible D match to TRBD2 (5 bases). Germline V CDR1 and CDR2: LNHDA, SQIVND (reference sequence). This CDR3 spans 13 amino acids. V lost 4 bases and J 3 bases, leaving 7 bases between the germline ends. This CDR3 is CASSRRIYNEQFF. The CDR3 region has the DNA TGTGCCAGTAGTAGGAGGATCTACAATGAGCAGTTCTTC.

This clone came up a few times. One end of the junction does not line up with germline, which may come from a read error. CDR3 nucleotide sequence: TGTGCCAGTAGTGCGGATCTGAGCTACGAGAAGTACTTC. Amino acid sequence: CASSADLSYEKYF. The V call is TRBV19, the J call TRBJ2-7; D call uncertain. Germline values: CDR1 LNHDA, CDR2 SQIVND (reference sequence). This CDR3 is 13 amino acids long.

This clone has at least ten counts. The chain joins TRBV11-3 to TRBJ2-7; D not resolved. This CDR3 contains 12 residues. Germline CDR1 is SGHNT and CDR2 is YENEEA. Trimming left V 4 bases short and J 1 base short, with 5 bases between. The CDR3 DNA reads TGTGCCAGCAGCTATATTTCCTACGAGCAGTACTTC. Translating it yields CASSYISYEQYF.

The chain carries TRBV7-6 and TRBJ2-7, with D possibly TRBD2 on 5 matching bases. Trimming stripped 2 bases from V and 3 bases from J, with 14 bases between. The germline V gene encodes CDR1 SGHVS and CDR2 FNYEAQ. The CDR3 extends over 15 amino acids. The CDR3, as DNA: TGTGCCAGCAGCTTAAGGGCGGGTTCGAACTACGAGCAGTACTTC. Its protein product is CASSLRAGSNYEQYF.

In its sample, this clone was seen many times. The rearrangement joins TRBV4-1 to TRBJ2-7, with D hard to call. V was clipped by 1 base and J by 3 bases, with 7 bases between them. The germline gives CDR1 MGHRA, CDR2 YSYEKL. The CDR3 has 13 amino acids. CDR3 DNA sequence: TGCGCCAGCAGCCAAGGGCTTTTCTACGAGCAGTACTTC. Translated: CASSQGLFYEQYF.

This clone was detected ten times or more. The gene calls are TRBV29-1 and TRBJ2-7; 8 nucleotides match TRBD1. Germline V gene data show CDR1 as SQVTM and CDR2 as ANQGSEA. V dropped 0 bases and J dropped 1; count of bases not matched to a gene: 17. The CDR3 loop spans 19 amino acids. CDR3 nucleotide sequence: TGCAGCGTTGAAGAGACCACCTCCCGGACAGGGAAAGAGTCCTACGAGCAGTACTTC. Amino acid sequence: CSVEETTSRTGKESYEQYF.

This clone has a handful of counts. A much larger clonotype is one base distant, so this may be a read error. CDR3 bases: TGTGCCAGCAGCCATCTAGGGATCTACGAGCAGTACTTC. Encoded protein: CASSHLGIYEQYF. V usage is TRBV3-1 and J usage is TRBJ2-7; D is undetermined. This CDR3 spans 13 amino acids. Germline CDR1 and CDR2: LGHDT and YNNKEL (reference sequence). Between the trimmed V and J ends, which lost 3 bases and 3 bases, there was a span of 9 bases.

This clone has at least ten counts. The sample has other DNA sequences that encode this CDR3 too. The rearrangement links TRBV28 to TRBJ2-5; 7 positions agree with TRBD2. Germline trimming cut 5 bases from V and 4 bases from J; bases unmatched to any gene: 13. CDR3 length: 16 amino acids. Germline CDR1 MDHEN, CDR2 SYDVKM. The CDR3 nucleotides are TGTGCCAGCAGTCCACAAGCGGGGCCACGTAGAGAGACCCAGTACTTC. Its translation is CASSPQAGPRRETQYF.

This clone was found many times. The chain carries TRBV7-7 and TRBJ2-2, with 9 bases matching TRBD1. The CDR3 is 20 amino acids. Germline V CDR1 and CDR2: SSHAT, FNYEAQ (reference sequence). The V gene end was trimmed by 5 bases and the J gene end by 3 bases; junction bases not matched to a gene: 19. CDR3 amino acids: CASSPNARTGAVFDTGELFF. The CDR3, as DNA: TGTGCCAGCAGCCCAAACGCCCGGACAGGGGCGGTGTTTGACACCGGGGAGCTGTTTTTT.

In the case of this clone: The junction and the germline gene differ at one end; a read error may be behind it. The genes are TRBV6-1 and TRBJ1-1; D is ambiguous. Germline CDR1 is MNHNS and CDR2 is SASEGT. The CDR3 is 13 amino acids. The CDR3 loop is CASRRRLNTEAFF. The CDR3 DNA is TGTGCCAGCAGACGACGGTTGAACACCGAAGCTTTCTTT.

The J gene is TRBJ2-1, the V gene TRBV15; D gene ambiguous. This CDR3 region has 13 residues. Trimming took off 3 bases at V and 4 bases at J, with 7 bases between the two ends. Per germline, CDR1 LNHNV and CDR2 YYDKDF (reference sequence). CDR3 protein: CATSSPPYNEQFF. The CDR3 bases are TGTGCCACCAGCAGTCCCCCATACAATGAGCAGTTCTTC.

This clone is medium-sized in the sample. The chain joins TRBV12-3 or TRBV12-4 to TRBJ2-7; D is possibly TRBD1 (7 bases). The CDR3 is made up of 14 amino acids. Trimming removed 6 bases from V and 5 bases from J, with 17 bases in between. In nucleotides, the CDR3 is TGTGCCAGCAGCCCTAGACAGGGAGGCCACGAGCAGTACTTC. Its translation: CASSPRQGGHEQYF.

This clone was observed many times. This chain joins TRBV19 and TRBJ1-1; D ambiguous. Germline CDR1 reads LNHDA; CDR2 reads SQIVND (reference sequence). CDR3 size: 14 residues. V was cut by 5 bases and J by 2 bases, with 12 bases left in between. CDR3 DNA: TGTGCCAGTAGTTTTCCACGATACAACACTGAAGCTTTCTTT. Protein product: CASSFPRYNTEAFF.

Of note for this clone: One junction end disagrees with the germline gene, perhaps due to a read error. V and J are TRBV19 and TRBJ2-7, with D possibly being TRBD1 (5 bases). Germline V gene sequence: CDR1 LNHDA, CDR2 SQIVND (reference sequence). CDR3 length: 15 residues. The CDR3: CASSIGTGPSYEKYF. The CDR3 DNA reads TGTGCCAGTAGTATAGGAACAGGCCCCTCCTACGAGAAGTACTTC.

This clone was seen at least ten times. The chain employs TRBV6-1 and TRBJ2-3, with 10 bases aligning to TRBD1. Unmatched junction bases numbered 3, after V lost 2 bases and J lost 4 bases. The CDR3 sequence is 15 residues long. From germline, CDR1 is MNHNS and CDR2 SASEGT. CDR3 coding DNA: TGTGCCAGCAGTGAACGGGACAGGGGCCCAGATACGCAGTATTTT. It encodes CASSERDRGPDTQYF.

This clone is labeled as medium-sized. CDR3 residues: CASSEFMQGYEQYF. The DNA of the CDR3 is TGTGCCAGCAGTGAATTTATGCAGGGCTACGAGCAGTACTTC. The gene calls are TRBV6-1 and TRBJ2-7; D possibly corresponds to TRBD1 (5 bases). V was trimmed by 2 bases and J by 3 bases, leaving 11 bases between them. The CDR3 runs to 14 residues. In germline, CDR1 is MNHNS, CDR2 SASEGT.

Ten or more counts support this clone. The genes are TRBV4-1 and TRBJ2-7; 10 bases align to TRBD1. With 0 bases clipped from V and 4 bases from J, the junction kept 3 bases outside the gene matches. The germline gives CDR1 MGHRA, CDR2 YSYEKL. This CDR3 has 15 residues. In nucleotides, the CDR3 is TGCGCCAGCAGCCAAGATGGACAGGGGGGGTACGAGCAGTACTTC. Protein product: CASSQDGQGGYEQYF.

This clone has a count of ten or more. One base away lies a much larger clone, so this may be a sequencing read error. The chain couples TRBV27 to TRBJ2-7; no firm D call. This CDR3 contains 11 residues. Germline CDR1 MNHEY, CDR2 SMNVEV (reference sequence). The CDR3, as DNA: TGTGCCAGCAGTTTAGAGAACGAGCAGTGCTTC. Its translation: CASSLENEQCF.

This clone was seen repeatedly, ten times or more. The chain links TRBV10-2 to TRBJ2-7; 13 bases map to TRBD2. The ends lost 7 bases at V and 6 bases at J; junction bases unmatched: 6. Germline values: CDR1 WSHSY, CDR2 SAAADI. The CDR3 runs 14 residues. The CDR3 here is CASTDGTSGTEQYF. The CDR3 nucleotides are TGCGCCAGCACTGACGGGACTAGCGGGACCGAGCAGTACTTC.

This clone appeared many times. V gene TRBV20-1 combines with J gene TRBJ2-7, with D uncertain. CDR3 length: 12 amino acids. The V end lost 3 bases, the J end lost 2 bases, and 8 bases lay between the germline ends. Germline values: CDR1 DFQATT, CDR2 SNEGSKA (reference sequence). The CDR3 DNA reads TGCAGTGCTAGCGACATAACCTACGAGCAGTACTTC. Translation: CSASDITYEQYF.

This clone was detected only a few times. The CDR3 nucleotides are TGTGCCACCATTTCCCCAACCAAAGCGATGGCCGGGGAGCTGTTTTTT. It encodes CATISPTKAMAGELFF. The V gene is TRBV24-1, the J gene TRBJ2-2; the D is unclear. V lost 8 bases to trimming and J lost 6 bases, with 21 bases between them. CDR1 and CDR2 from the germline V gene are KGHDR and SFDVKD. The CDR3 consists of 16 residues.

In this sample, this clone turned up many times. V gene TRBV9 combines with J gene TRBJ2-5; possible D gene TRBD2, 6 bases. This CDR3 region has 14 residues. Germline loops: CDR1 SGDLS, CDR2 YYNGEE. Trimming took off 6 bases at V and 5 bases at J, with 17 bases between the two ends. CDR3 DNA: TGTGCCAGCACCCTGTCACTAGCTCAGGAGACCCAGTACTTC. Its protein is CASTLSLAQETQYF. Drawing the rest from reference TRBV9 and TRBJ2-5, the complete variable domain is DSGVTQTPKHLITATGQRVTLRCSPRSGDLSVYWYQQSLDQGLQFLIQYYNGEERAKGNILERFSAQQFPDLHSELNLSSLELGDSALYFCASTLSLAQETQYFGPGTRLLVL.